The 23 T cell receptor beta chains reported below all come from one sample, sequenced in a study of shared clonotypes between healthy human individuals. Libraries were prepared by immunoSEQ multiplex PCR; TCRdb keeps only in-frame clonotypes and omits some of them. The profile shows roughly 1,000,000 clones, about four fifths of them singletons. The specimen was memory CD4+ T cells from PBMCs. Subset here: CD45RA-negative fraction. The receptors here all came from a man in his late teens or twenties in good health. Some clones in this sample may be carry-over from other donors' samples.

This sequence joins TRBV2 and TRBJ1-4; TRBD1 matches 7 bases. Germline V gene lookup returns CDR1 SNHLY and CDR2 FYNNEI. Trimming at V came to 6 bases and at J to 0 bases, leaving 4 bases not matched to a gene. The CDR3 has 15 amino acids. The CDR3, as DNA: TGTGCCAGCAGGGGGACAGCTGCAACTAATGAAAAACTGTTTTTT. Translation gives CASRGTAATNEKLFF.

The rearrangement links TRBV5-4 to TRBJ2-7, with 7 bases fitting TRBD2. V was clipped by 5 bases and J by 2 bases; unmatched bases: 10. CDR3 length equals 15 residues. CDR1 and CDR2 (germline): SGHNT, YYREEE (reference sequence). The CDR3 DNA sequence: TGTGCCAGCAGGCCCGGGACTACCCCCACCTACGAGCAGTACTTC. It is translated as CASRPGTTPTYEQYF.

V is TRBV5-1 and J is TRBJ2-3; no definite D call. With 0 bases removed from V and 2 bases from J, the gap between germline ends came to 7 bases. Germline CDR1 is SGHRS and CDR2 is YFSETQ. This CDR3 contains 14 residues. The CDR3 nucleotides read TGCGCCAGCAGCTTGGCGGCCACCACAGATACGCAGTATTTT. Its protein product is CASSLAATTDTQYF.

V gene TRBV28 combines with J gene TRBJ1-4, with D maybe TRBD1 (5 bases). Trimming took 1 base from V and 2 from J, leaving 11 bases between them. The CDR3 is 16 residues long. Germline V gene sequence: CDR1 MDHEN, CDR2 SYDVKM. This chain's CDR3 is CASSLFGAATNEKLFF. CDR3 coding DNA: TGTGCCAGCAGTTTATTCGGGGCAGCTACTAATGAAAAACTGTTTTTT. The entire variable domain, with the rest obtained from reference TRBV28 and TRBJ1-4, is as follows: DVKVTQSSRYLVKRTGEKVFLECVQDMDHENMFWYRQDPGLGLRLIYFSYDVKMKEKGDIPEGYSVSREKKERFSLILESASTNQTSMYLCASSLFGAATNEKLFFGSGTQLSVL.

This sequence joins TRBV5-1 and TRBJ2-3; 10 bases match TRBD1. CDR3 length: 16 residues. The germline V gene has CDR1 SGHRS and CDR2 YFSETQ. The V gene end was trimmed by 4 bases and the J gene end by 6 bases; junction bases not matched to a gene: 11. CDR3 region: CASSPRAGTGEDTQYF. The DNA of the CDR3 is TGCGCCAGCAGCCCAAGAGCCGGGACAGGGGAGGATACGCAGTATTTT.

The table lists this clone with a few counts. The chain has TRBV27 and TRBJ2-2, with TRBD2 as a possible D gene (6 bases). V gave up 4 bases and J gave up 5 bases, with 14 bases separating them. CDR1 is MNHEY, CDR2 SMNVEV, per germline (reference sequence). This CDR3 comprises 15 residues. The CDR3 coding sequence is TGTGCCAGCAGTTATGGCGGGATTAGGACCGGGGAGCTGTTTTTT. This codes for CASSYGGIRTGELFF.

As for this clone: This likely traces to a read error, being one base from a far larger clone. The genes are TRBV5-6 and TRBJ2-2, with 12 bases aligning to TRBD2. Per germline, CDR1 SGHDT and CDR2 YYEEEE. With 6 bases clipped from V and 4 bases from J, the junction kept 7 bases outside the gene matches. CDR3 length: 16 residues. The CDR3 is CASNSTSGSLTGELFF. The CDR3 DNA follows: TGTGCCAGCAACTCGACTAGCGGGAGCCTCACCGGGGAGCTGTTTTTT.

This chain joins TRBV4-2 and TRBJ2-7, with 7 nucleotides matching TRBD1. Germline CDR1 is LGHNA and CDR2 is YNFKEQ. The CDR3 is made up of 15 amino acids. V lost 1 base and J lost 7; bases outside the gene matches: 10. The CDR3 is CASSQAEGQSMEQYF. The CDR3 DNA sequence: TGTGCCAGCAGCCAAGCTGAGGGACAGAGTATGGAGCAGTACTTC.

The chain joins TRBV18 to TRBJ1-4, with unresolved D. The CDR3 consists of 15 residues. The germline V gene encodes CDR1 KGHSH and CDR2 LQKENI. V was cut by 0 bases and J by 4 bases, with 9 bases left in between. The CDR3 nucleotides are TGTGCCAGCTCACCACCGTGGACGGATAATGAAAAACTGTTTTTT. This gives the protein CASSPPWTDNEKLFF.

The chain uses TRBV29-1 and TRBJ1-1, with unresolved D. The CDR3 consists of 13 residues. Germline CDR1 SQVTM, CDR2 ANQGSEA. The V and J ends lost 1 base and 0 bases respectively, with 6 bases between them. The CDR3 nucleotides read TGCAGCGTTGAAGGCCTGCTGAACACTGAAGCTTTCTTT. This translates into CSVEGLLNTEAFF.

The chain links TRBV28 to TRBJ1-1; 7 positions match TRBD1. The V gene end was trimmed by 7 bases and the J gene end by 8 bases; junction bases not matched to a gene: 4. Germline assignment: CDR1 MDHEN and CDR2 SYDVKM. This CDR3 is built from 11 residues. This CDR3 is CASILTGEAFF. The CDR3 bases are TGTGCCAGCATTTTGACAGGGGAAGCTTTCTTT.

On this clone: This sample also contains other DNA sequences that code for the same CDR3. The V gene is TRBV28, the J gene TRBJ2-5; unclear D gene. V lost 6 bases and J 5 bases, leaving 10 bases between the germline ends. Germline V gene lookup returns CDR1 MDHEN and CDR2 SYDVKM. The CDR3 totals 12 residues. The CDR3 bases are TGTGCCAGCAGCCTCTTAAGGGAGACCCAGTACTTC. This codes for CASSLLRETQYF.

The chain employs TRBV7-9 and TRBJ2-5; weak D call: TRBD2 (5 bases). This CDR3 region has 13 residues. Germline-derived CDR1 and CDR2 are SEHNR and FQNEAQ (reference sequence). Trimming removed 1 base from V and 9 bases from J, with 12 bases in between. CDR3 bases: TGTGCCAGCAGCTTAGGTGATAGAGGGTCCCAGTACTTC. Translated: CASSLGDRGSQYF.

The chain links TRBV5-8 to TRBJ2-3; 7 bases fit TRBD2. The CDR3 length is 15 residues. Looked up from germline, CDR1 is SGHTS and CDR2 is YDEGEE. The junction had 6 bases not matched to a gene; V was cut back by 3 bases and J by 2 bases. The CDR3 DNA reads as TGTGCCAGCAGCTCGTATAGCGGGTCCACAGATACGCAGTATTTT. This translates into CASSSYSGSTDTQYF. Full variable domain (missing parts from reference TRBV5-8 and TRBJ2-3): EAGVTQSPTHLIKTRGQQATLRCSPISGHTSVYWYQQALGLGLQFLLWYDEGEERNRGNFPPRFSGRQFPNYSSELNVNALELEDSALYLCASSSYSGSTDTQYFGPGTRLTVL.

This clone was seen repeatedly, ten times or more. The rearrangement joins TRBV19 to TRBJ2-2; D gene uncertain. CDR1 and CDR2 from the germline V gene are LNHDA and SQIVND (reference sequence). Trimming left V 2 bases short and J 0 bases short, with 10 bases between. CDR3 size: 16 residues. The CDR3 protein is CASSILATPNTGELFF. In DNA form, the CDR3 reads TGTGCCAGTAGTATATTGGCGACCCCGAACACCGGGGAGCTGTTTTTT.

This chain connects TRBV7-9 to TRBJ2-4, with 7 positions matching TRBD1. The CDR3 sequence is 15 residues long. V gave up 3 bases and J gave up 6 bases; unmatched junction bases: 8. Looked up from germline, CDR1 is SEHNR and CDR2 is FQNEAQ (reference sequence). The CDR3 nucleotides read TGTGCCAGCAGCTTCACTCAGACAGGGAGAAACATTCAGTACTTC. Protein product: CASSFTQTGRNIQYF.

The gene calls are TRBV11-2 and TRBJ1-1; D is unresolved. V was shortened by 4 bases and J by 7 bases, with 10 bases between the two germline ends. The CDR3 loop spans 12 amino acids. Germline CDR1 reads SGHAT; CDR2 reads FQNNGV. CDR3 in amino acids: CASSSTVSEAFF. The CDR3 region has the DNA TGTGCCAGCAGCTCTACCGTGAGTGAAGCTTTCTTT.

Comments on this clone: Other DNA sequences in the same sample also yield this CDR3. The chain is built from TRBV28 and TRBJ2-7, with 9 bases identical to TRBD1. Germline lookup yields CDR1 MDHEN and CDR2 SYDVKM. The CDR3 spans 14 residues. The junction had 0 bases not matched to a gene; V was cut back by 3 bases and J by 0 bases. The CDR3 sequence is CASSLTGGSYEQYF. The CDR3 region has the DNA TGTGCCAGCAGTTTGACAGGGGGCTCCTACGAGCAGTACTTC.

The chain combines TRBV25-1 with TRBJ2-1; the D call may be TRBD1 or TRBD2 (6 bases each). This CDR3 has 15 residues. V lost 6 bases and J 5 bases, leaving 17 bases between the germline ends. Germline V gene data show CDR1 as MGHDK and CDR2 as SYGVNS. CDR3 sequence (DNA): TGTGCCAGCAGCCTCTACCGGGGGCGCGACAATGAGCAGTTCTTC. Its protein product is CASSLYRGRDNEQFF.

The V and J genes are TRBV7-9 and TRBJ2-5; tentative D call: TRBD1 (5 bases). The length of the CDR3 is 14 residues. The germline gives CDR1 SEHNR, CDR2 FQNEAQ (reference sequence). Trimming removed 4 bases from V and 1 base from J, with 10 bases in between. Here the CDR3 DNA reads TGTGCCAGCAGCTCTCGGACACTCCAAGAGACCCAGTACTTC. It yields the protein CASSSRTLQETQYF.

This clone was observed a handful of times. The chain links TRBV6-1 to TRBJ2-6, with a tentative D call TRBD1 (5 bases). The CDR3 covers 17 residues. The germline CDR1 and CDR2 sequences are MNHNS and SASEGT. V lost 4 bases and J lost 0, with 13 bases in between. CDR3 region: CASSGTGQISGANVLTF. The DNA of the CDR3 is TGTGCCAGCAGTGGAACAGGACAAATCTCTGGGGCCAACGTCCTGACTTTC.

In the case of this clone: Other DNA sequences of this sample code for an identical CDR3. This chain joins TRBV5-1 and TRBJ1-1; D remains ambiguous. Germline-derived CDR1 and CDR2 are SGHRS and YFSETQ. The CDR3 extends over 13 amino acids. Trimming pared 5 bases from V and 1 base from J, leaving 9 bases between. The CDR3 DNA reads as TGCGCCAGCAGTGATCCGGCGAACACTGAAGCTTTCTTT. It translates to CASSDPANTEAFF.

Written as DNA, the CDR3 is TGCGCCAGCAGCTTGGCCGCCAATAGCAACGAGCAGTACTTC. Translation gives CASSLAANSNEQYF. The gene calls are TRBV5-1 and TRBJ2-7, with D uncertain. Germline V gives CDR1 SGHRS, CDR2 YFSETQ. This CDR3 region has 14 residues. Trimming removed 0 bases from V and 5 bases from J, with 12 bases in between.